The 27 T cell receptor beta chains given below trace back to one sample, sequenced in a study of blood T cell repertoires in COVID-19. Only in-frame clones appear in the TCRdb table, and some are missing; sequencing was by immunoSEQ multiplex PCR. The sample records about 370,000 clones, 80% to 90% being singletons. The sample comprised peripheral blood. These receptors came from a woman younger than 45 with COVID-19, enrolled during active disease.

J is TRBJ2-3 and V is TRBV18; D gene unclear. The V gene's germline CDR1 is KGHSH and CDR2 LQKENI. The CDR3 loop spans 15 amino acids. The germline V and J ends were trimmed by 6 bases and 1 base, with 14 bases remaining between them. CDR3 DNA: TGTGCCAGCTCCAGCGCCAGAATGGGCACAGATACGCAGTATTTT. This sequence encodes CASSSARMGTDTQYF.

V gene TRBV27 combines with J gene TRBJ2-7; unclear D gene. Germline values: CDR1 MNHEY, CDR2 SMNVEV (reference sequence). V dropped 1 base and J dropped 3 bases, with 10 bases sitting between them. There are 14 residues in the CDR3. The CDR3 sequence: CASSLFGAGYEQYF. CDR3 nucleotide sequence: TGTGCCAGCAGTTTATTTGGAGCTGGCTACGAGCAGTACTTC.

CDR3 in DNA: TGCGCCAGCAGCTTGGTTCCGGGAGTGAACACCGGGGAGCTGTTTTTT. This sequence encodes CASSLVPGVNTGELFF. The rearrangement links TRBV5-1 to TRBJ2-2; D might be TRBD2 (6 bases). Germline V gene sequence: CDR1 SGHRS, CDR2 YFSETQ. The CDR3 is made up of 16 amino acids. V lost 0 bases and J 1 base, leaving 10 bases between the germline ends.

The chain links TRBV7-9 to TRBJ1-2; D is possibly TRBD1 (6 bases). V shed 5 bases and J shed 5 bases, with 15 bases lying between them. This CDR3 spans 14 amino acids. Germline V gene lookup returns CDR1 SEHNR and CDR2 FQNEAQ (reference sequence). CDR3 in DNA: TGTGCCAGCAGCCCCGGACAGACTGCTTATGGCTACACCTTC. Translated, it gives CASSPGQTAYGYTF.

This chain connects TRBV18 to TRBJ2-2; 8 bases are shared with TRBD2. CDR3 length equals 16 residues. Trimming at V came to 7 bases and at J to 3 bases, leaving 10 bases not matched to a gene. Germline assignment: CDR1 KGHSH and CDR2 LQKENI. For the CDR3, the DNA is TGTGCCAGCTTTAAAACCGGGACTAGATACACCGGGGAGCTGTTTTTT. Protein: CASFKTGTRYTGELFF.

The J gene is TRBJ1-5, the V gene TRBV7-2; D is unclear. The V end was cut by 5 bases, the J end by 3 bases, with 11 bases between. Germline V gene data show CDR1 as SGHTA and CDR2 as FQGNSA. The CDR3 has 14 residues. The chain's CDR3 is CASSATADNQPQHF. DNA for the CDR3: TGTGCCAGCAGCGCCACAGCGGACAATCAGCCCCAGCATTTT.

J is TRBJ2-5 and V is TRBV15; TRBD2 matches at 10 bases. The CDR3 loop spans 17 amino acids. V lost 2 bases and J lost 5; bases outside the gene matches: 11. Germline assignment: CDR1 LNHNV and CDR2 YYDKDF (reference sequence). The CDR3 sequence is CATSRPLGAGGRETQYF. DNA of the CDR3: TGTGCCACCAGCAGACCATTGGGAGCGGGAGGGCGTGAGACCCAGTACTTC.

The rearrangement uses TRBV5-5 and TRBJ1-1, with D maybe TRBD1 (5 bases). Germline V gives CDR1 SGHKS, CDR2 YYEKEE (reference sequence). The CDR3 sequence is 16 residues long. V gave up 0 bases and J gave up 4 bases, with 16 bases separating them. The CDR3 sequence is CASSLDPTGRVTEAFF. Written as DNA, the CDR3 is TGTGCCAGCAGCTTGGACCCCACCGGCAGGGTCACTGAAGCTTTCTTT.

This clone was counted many times. This rearrangement joins TRBV3-1 (or the pseudogene TRBV3-2) to TRBJ2-3, with D possibly being TRBD2 (6 bases). This CDR3 comprises 16 residues. Per germline, CDR1 LGHDT and CDR2 YNNKEL (reference sequence). The V end was cut by 4 bases, the J end by 2 bases, with 16 bases between. CDR3 DNA sequence: TGTGCCAGCAGCCCCTGGAACGGGGGTAACACAGATACGCAGTATTTT. Its protein product is CASSPWNGGNTDTQYF.

The genes are TRBV19 and TRBJ1-2; no reliable D call. The CDR3 runs to 13 residues. Germline V gives CDR1 LNHDA, CDR2 SQIVND (reference sequence). V dropped 6 bases and J dropped 4 bases, with 12 bases sitting between them. The CDR3 reads CASREAAIYGYTF. As DNA, the CDR3 is TGTGCCAGTAGAGAGGCAGCGATCTATGGCTACACCTTC.

As DNA, the CDR3 is TGTGCCAGCAGCTTGGGTAGCGGGAGGCCAGATACGCAGTATTTT. Protein sequence: CASSLGSGRPDTQYF. This chain joins TRBV5-4 and TRBJ2-3, with 10 bases matching TRBD2. Germline lookup yields CDR1 SGHNT and CDR2 YYREEE (reference sequence). J lost 4 bases, V lost 0 bases, and 2 bases had no gene match. This CDR3 has 15 residues.

V gene TRBV19 combines with J gene TRBJ1-6, with TRBD1 matching 7 bases. The ends lost 5 bases at V and 1 base at J; junction bases unmatched: 5. This CDR3 is built from 16 residues. Germline assignment: CDR1 LNHDA and CDR2 SQIVND (reference sequence). The CDR3 spells CASSLRQGSYNSPLHF. In DNA, the CDR3 is TGTGCCAGTAGTCTCCGACAGGGATCCTATAATTCACCCCTCCACTTT.

This clone showed up many times. The chain joins TRBV4-1 to TRBJ2-6; perhaps TRBD2 as D (6 bases). CDR1 MGHRA and CDR2 YSYEKL come from the germline V gene. V gave up 4 bases and J gave up 0 bases, with 19 bases separating them. The CDR3 is 19 residues long. Here the CDR3 DNA reads TGCGCCAGCAGCCCCCGTCCGGGACTTATGAGCTCTGGGGCCAACGTCCTGACTTTC. It yields the protein CASSPRPGLMSSGANVLTF.

V is TRBV3-1 (or the pseudogene TRBV3-2) and J is TRBJ2-2, with 8 positions matching TRBD2. Trimming at V came to 0 bases and at J to 1 base, leaving 4 bases not matched to a gene. Germline V gene data show CDR1 as LGHDT and CDR2 as YNNKEL (reference sequence). The CDR3 covers 17 residues. The CDR3 region is CASSQEGAGGNTGELFF. The DNA for the CDR3 is TGTGCCAGCAGCCAAGAAGGGGCGGGAGGGAACACCGGGGAGCTGTTTTTT.

This chain joins TRBV9 and TRBJ2-2, with 8 bases that match TRBD2. Germline CDR1 is SGDLS and CDR2 is YYNGEE. CDR3 length: 15 amino acids. With 4 bases clipped from V and 7 bases from J, the junction kept 9 bases outside the gene matches. The CDR3 sequence: CASSYPGLDDGELFF. CDR3 in DNA: TGTGCCAGCAGCTATCCGGGACTAGATGACGGGGAGCTGTTTTTT.

The genes are TRBV7-2 and TRBJ2-5; tentative D call: TRBD1 (6 bases). Germline V gene lookup returns CDR1 SGHTA and CDR2 FQGNSA. This CDR3 is built from 16 residues. With 5 bases removed from V and 3 bases from J, the gap between germline ends came to 19 bases. In DNA form, the CDR3 reads TGTGCCAGCAGCCAAAGGTTTAGCCCAGGGGAAGAGACCCAGTACTTC. Protein sequence: CASSQRFSPGEETQYF.

The chain joins TRBV4-1 to TRBJ1-4; 9 bases are shared with TRBD1. Unmatched junction bases numbered 5, after V lost 1 base and J lost 8 bases. This CDR3 comprises 15 residues. Germline assignment: CDR1 MGHRA and CDR2 YSYEKL. In DNA form, the CDR3 reads TGCGCCAGCAGCCAAGGTCCCGGGACAGGGGAAAAACTGTTTTTT. Residues: CASSQGPGTGEKLFF.

This clone was seen once. This chain joins TRBV4-1 and TRBJ2-5, with D possibly being TRBD2 (7 bases). The CDR3 length is 17 residues. Germline CDR1 MGHRA, CDR2 YSYEKL. Trimming took 0 bases from V and 1 from J, leaving 15 bases between them. CDR3 nucleotides: TGCGCCAGCAGCCAAGATATCACACGGGGGGCCCAAGAGACCCAGTACTTC. This gives the protein CASSQDITRGAQETQYF.

This chain links TRBV4-1 with TRBJ2-7, with TRBD2 matching 9 bases. V shed 3 bases, J shed 4 bases, and the junction held 7 bases outside the gene matches. CDR3 length: 15 residues. Germline assignment: CDR1 MGHRA and CDR2 YSYEKL. The CDR3 DNA reads as TGCGCCAGCAGCCACCTAGCTAGCGGGAAATACGAGCAGTACTTC. Encoded protein: CASSHLASGKYEQYF.

This rearrangement joins TRBV19 to TRBJ2-3; 9 bases map to TRBD2. The length of the CDR3 is 18 residues. CDR1 is LNHDA and CDR2 is SQIVND in the germline V gene (reference sequence). V shed 3 bases and J 6 bases; nucleotides not matched to a gene: 16. The DNA for the CDR3 is TGTGCCAGTAGTATTGGGCTAGCGGGATCAGGGGGTGTCGATACGCAGTATTTT. Protein sequence: CASSIGLAGSGGVDTQYF.

This clone was seen only once. This chain links TRBV6-5 with TRBJ2-6, with 10 bases fitting TRBD1. Germline CDR1 MNHEY, CDR2 SVGAGI. This CDR3 region has 15 residues. J lost 2 bases, V lost 9 bases, and 4 bases had no gene match. Here the CDR3 DNA reads TGTGCCAGAAGAGGGACAGGGGCTGGGGCCAACGTCCTGACTTTC. This translates into CARRGTGAGANVLTF.

The count of this clone is one. The chain joins TRBV4-1 to TRBJ1-4; D is uncertain. The V end was cut by 1 base, the J end by 5 bases, with 11 bases between. Germline V gene sequence: CDR1 MGHRA, CDR2 YSYEKL. The CDR3 runs to 15 residues. This CDR3 reads CASSQVREVNEKLFF. The CDR3 region has the DNA TGCGCCAGCAGCCAAGTAAGGGAGGTAAATGAAAAACTGTTTTTT.

This clone has a single count. The chain carries TRBV18 and TRBJ1-1; D is possibly TRBD1 (5 bases). Germline CDR1 is KGHSH and CDR2 is LQKENI. This CDR3 spans 13 amino acids. Trimming cost V 2 bases and J 6 bases, with 10 bases left between them. In DNA form, the CDR3 reads TGTGCCAGCTCACCAGGCAGGGAGGCTGAAGCTTTCTTT. This translates into CASSPGREAEAFF.

The rearrangement links TRBV3-1 (or the pseudogene TRBV3-2) to TRBJ2-5, with 10 bases fitting TRBD1. Germline loops: CDR1 LGHDT, CDR2 YNNKEL (reference sequence). This CDR3 has 14 amino acids. The V segment lost 6 bases and the J segment 5 bases; nucleotides outside the gene matches: 6. The CDR3 nucleotides read TGTGCCAGCAGTTCCCGGGACAGGGGCGAGACCCAGTACTTC. It codes for CASSSRDRGETQYF.

The chain couples TRBV3-1 (or the pseudogene TRBV3-2) to TRBJ1-2; maybe TRBD1 (6 bases). The V and J ends lost 4 bases and 7 bases respectively, with 22 bases between them. The CDR3 totals 16 residues. Looked up from germline, CDR1 is LGHDT and CDR2 is YNNKEL (reference sequence). DNA of the CDR3: TGTGCCAGCAGCCCAAGACCCCAGGGGACGTTGCGTGGCTACACCTTC. It encodes CASSPRPQGTLRGYTF.

The J gene is TRBJ1-1, the V gene TRBV7-2; D is undetermined. The V end was cut by 0 bases, the J end by 1 base, with 6 bases between. The CDR3 runs 14 residues. Germline CDR1 is SGHTA and CDR2 is FQGNSA. CDR3 in amino acids: CASSLAQENTEAFF. The CDR3 DNA sequence: TGTGCCAGCAGCTTAGCACAAGAGAACACTGAAGCTTTCTTT.

The V gene is TRBV27, the J gene TRBJ2-2, with 8 nucleotides matching TRBD1. V dropped 5 bases and J dropped 5; count of bases not matched to a gene: 7. The germline V gene has CDR1 MNHEY and CDR2 SMNVEV (reference sequence). There are 15 residues in the CDR3. In DNA form, the CDR3 reads TGTGCCAGCAGTCCTGACAGGGGTCCGACCGGGGAGCTGTTTTTT. It encodes CASSPDRGPTGELFF.